Presented here are 5 T cell receptor beta chains from one specimen sequenced in a study of blood T cell repertoires in COVID-19. Clones were read by immunoSEQ multiplex PCR, and TCRdb kept only the in-frame ones, dropping some. The sample contains hundreds of thousands of clones, under 95% of which appear only once. The sample consisted of PBMCs or T cells enriched from blood (not recorded which). All receptors come from a man in his fifties or sixties who had recovered from COVID-19.

The gene calls are TRBV2 and TRBJ2-4; TRBD2 matches at 7 bases. This CDR3 contains 13 residues. The ends lost 8 bases at V and 6 bases at J; junction bases unmatched: 7. CDR1 is SNHLY and CDR2 is FYNNEI in the germline V gene. The CDR3 reads CASGGGPPNIQYF. CDR3 sequence (DNA): TGTGCCAGCGGGGGGGGACCCCCAAACATTCAGTACTTC.

The V and J genes are TRBV19 and TRBJ2-5, with a tentative D call TRBD1 (7 bases). The length of the CDR3 is 11 residues. The germline V gene has CDR1 LNHDA and CDR2 SQIVND (reference sequence). Trimming removed 11 bases from V and 2 bases from J, with 9 bases in between. The CDR3 region is CAAGQQETQYF. The CDR3 DNA follows: TGTGCCGCGGGACAGCAAGAGACCCAGTACTTC.

This chain connects TRBV9 to TRBJ1-1; no clear D gene. This CDR3 is built from 14 residues. Germline CDR1 SGDLS, CDR2 YYNGEE. Trimming took 4 bases from V and 4 from J, leaving 14 bases between them. In nucleotides, the CDR3 is TGTGCCAGCAGCCCCGGCGGGCGAGGCACTGAAGCTTTCTTT. This gives the protein CASSPGGRGTEAFF.

This clone showed up just once. The V gene is TRBV19, the J gene TRBJ1-5; 8 nucleotides align to TRBD1. The V segment lost 3 bases and the J segment 3 bases; nucleotides outside the gene matches: 1. The CDR3 is 14 amino acids. CDR1 LNHDA and CDR2 SQIVND come from the germline V gene (reference sequence). The CDR3 sequence: CASSMDRDNQPQHF. CDR3 sequence (DNA): TGTGCCAGTAGTATGGACAGGGACAATCAGCCCCAGCATTTT.

This clone came up a few times. This chain connects TRBV3-1 (or the pseudogene TRBV3-2) to TRBJ2-2; the D is unclear. This CDR3 spans 15 amino acids. In germline, CDR1 is LGHDT, CDR2 YNNKEL (reference sequence). Trimming took off 4 bases at V and 3 bases at J, with 12 bases between the two ends. As DNA, the CDR3 is TGTGCCAGCAGCCGAAGACACCAAGACACCGGGGAGCTGTTTTTT. Protein: CASSRRHQDTGELFF.